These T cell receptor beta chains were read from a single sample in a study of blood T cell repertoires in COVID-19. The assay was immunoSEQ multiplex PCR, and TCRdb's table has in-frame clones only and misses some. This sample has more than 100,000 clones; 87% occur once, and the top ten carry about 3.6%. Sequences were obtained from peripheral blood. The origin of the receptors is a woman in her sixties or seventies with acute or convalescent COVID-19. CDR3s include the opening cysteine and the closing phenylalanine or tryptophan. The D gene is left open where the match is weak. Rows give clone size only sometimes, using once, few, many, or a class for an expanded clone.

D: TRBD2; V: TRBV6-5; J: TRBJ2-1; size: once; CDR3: CASSISGSYEQFF; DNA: TGTGCCAGCAGTATCAGCGGGAGCTATGAGCAGTTCTTC
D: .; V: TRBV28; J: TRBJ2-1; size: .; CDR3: CASSLVRYNEQFF; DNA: TGTGCCAGCAGTTTAGTCAGATACAATGAGCAGTTCTTC
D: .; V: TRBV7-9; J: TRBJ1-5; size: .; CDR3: CASSPWGGNQPQHF; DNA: TGTGCCAGCAGTCCCTGGGGAGGCAATCAGCCCCAGCATTTT
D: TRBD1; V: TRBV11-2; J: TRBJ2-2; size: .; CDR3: CASRFPGQGSNTGELFF; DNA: TGTGCCAGCAGGTTCCCGGGACAGGGGTCGAACACCGGGGAGCTGTTTTTT
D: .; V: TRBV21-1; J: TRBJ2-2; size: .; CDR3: CASSKAGAGCTGELFF; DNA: TGTGCCAGCAGCAAGGCTGGGGCAGGTTGTACCGGGGAGCTGTTTTTT
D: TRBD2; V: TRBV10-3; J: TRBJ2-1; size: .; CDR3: CAISRTAGGYNEQFF; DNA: TGTGCCATCAGTAGAACGGCGGGAGGGTACAATGAGCAGTTCTTC
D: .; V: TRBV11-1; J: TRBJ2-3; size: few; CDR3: CASSTHRVTSTDTQYF; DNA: TGTGCCAGCAGCACCCACAGGGTCACAAGCACAGATACGCAGTATTTT
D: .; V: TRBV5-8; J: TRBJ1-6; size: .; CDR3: CASSPGTNNSPLHF; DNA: TGTGCCAGCAGCCCCGGGACAAATAATTCACCCCTCCACTTT
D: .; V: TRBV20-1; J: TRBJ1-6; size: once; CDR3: CSASRDNRDISPLHF; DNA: TGCAGTGCTAGTAGGGACAATCGGGATATATCACCCCTCCACTTT
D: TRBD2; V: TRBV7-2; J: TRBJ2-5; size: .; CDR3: CASSLALAGGRETQYF; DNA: TGTGCCAGCAGCTTAGCGCTGGCGGGAGGGCGAGAGACCCAGTACTTC
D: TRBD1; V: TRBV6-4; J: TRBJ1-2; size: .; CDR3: CASSARISTGIYGYTF; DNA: TGTGCCAGCAGTGCTCGAATTTCGACAGGGATCTATGGCTACACCTTC
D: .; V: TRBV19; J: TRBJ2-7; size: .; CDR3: CASREGPSSYEQYF; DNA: TGTGCCAGTAGGGAGGGCCCATCCTCCTACGAGCAGTACTTC
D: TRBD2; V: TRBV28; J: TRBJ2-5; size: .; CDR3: CASSLGAGGTQYF; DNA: TGTGCCAGCAGTTTGGGGGCGGGAGGGACCCAGTACTTC
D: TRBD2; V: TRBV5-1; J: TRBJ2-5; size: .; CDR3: CASSLEPSGRETQYF; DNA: TGCGCCAGCAGCTTGGAGCCTAGCGGCCGGGAGACCCAGTACTTC
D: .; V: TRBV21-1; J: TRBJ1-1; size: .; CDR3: CASSTGSGQVSENTEAFF; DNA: TGTGCCAGCAGCACTGGATCGGGACAGGTAAGCGAGAACACTGAAGCTTTCTTT
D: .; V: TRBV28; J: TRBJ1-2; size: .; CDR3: CASRPGAQGYGYTF; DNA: TGTGCCAGCAGACCAGGGGCCCAGGGCTATGGCTACACCTTC
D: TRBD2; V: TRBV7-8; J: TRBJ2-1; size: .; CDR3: CASSLTSGTYNEQFF; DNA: TGTGCCAGCAGCCTCACTAGCGGGACCTACAATGAGCAGTTCTTC
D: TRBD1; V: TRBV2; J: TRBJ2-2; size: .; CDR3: CASSETRGPGELFF; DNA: TGTGCCAGCAGTGAAACCAGGGGGCCCGGGGAGCTGTTTTTT
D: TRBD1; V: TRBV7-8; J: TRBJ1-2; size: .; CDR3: CASSLTPRSGTDGYTF; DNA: TGTGCCAGCAGCTTAACTCCCAGGTCTGGGACAGATGGCTACACCTTC
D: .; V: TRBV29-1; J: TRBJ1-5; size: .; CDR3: CSVSIATNQPQHF; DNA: TGCAGCGTTTCTATAGCGACCAATCAGCCCCAGCATTTT
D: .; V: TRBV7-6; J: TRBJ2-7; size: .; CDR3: CASSSPSGSGEQYF; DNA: TGTGCCAGCAGCTCTCCCTCAGGGTCGGGCGAGCAGTACTTC
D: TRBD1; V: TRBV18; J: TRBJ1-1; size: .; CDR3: CASSPGQMNTEAFF; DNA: TGTGCCAGCTCACCGGGACAGATGAACACTGAAGCTTTCTTT
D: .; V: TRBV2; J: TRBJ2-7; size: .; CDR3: CASSRNRASSYEQYF; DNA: TGTGCCAGCAGCCGAAACAGGGCAAGCTCCTACGAGCAGTACTTC
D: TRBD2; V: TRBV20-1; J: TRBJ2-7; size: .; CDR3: CSASSTSGREQYF; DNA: TGCAGTGCTAGTTCTACTAGCGGGCGCGAGCAGTACTTC
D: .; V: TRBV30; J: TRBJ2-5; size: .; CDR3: CAWNPGDSETQYF; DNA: TGTGCCTGGAACCCCGGGGATTCGGAGACCCAGTACTTC
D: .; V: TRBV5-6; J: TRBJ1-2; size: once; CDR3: CASSPTERLPYGYTF; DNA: TGTGCCAGCAGCCCGACAGAAAGGCTTCCTTATGGCTACACCTTC
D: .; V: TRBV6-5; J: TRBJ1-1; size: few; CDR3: CASSLAGMNTEAFF; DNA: TGTGCCAGCAGTTTGGCAGGGATGAACACTGAAGCTTTCTTT
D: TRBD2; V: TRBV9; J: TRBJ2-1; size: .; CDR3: CASSSRTSGRGEQFF; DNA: TGTGCCAGCAGCTCTCGGACTAGCGGGAGAGGGGAGCAGTTCTTC
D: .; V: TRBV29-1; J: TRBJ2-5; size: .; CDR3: CSVGGQKETQYF; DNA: TGCAGCGTTGGGGGCCAAAAAGAGACCCAGTACTTC
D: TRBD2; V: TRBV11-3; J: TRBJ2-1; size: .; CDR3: CASSFSSGSEEQFF; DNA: TGTGCCAGCAGCTTTTCTAGCGGGTCTGAGGAGCAGTTCTTC
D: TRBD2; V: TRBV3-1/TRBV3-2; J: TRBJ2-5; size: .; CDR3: CASSHPSGSQETQYF; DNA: TGTGCCAGCAGCCATCCTAGCGGGAGTCAAGAGACCCAGTACTTC
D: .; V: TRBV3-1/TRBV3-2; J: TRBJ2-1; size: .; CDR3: CASSHSLASSYNEQFF; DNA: TGTGCCAGCAGCCATTCGCTAGCGAGCTCCTACAATGAGCAGTTCTTC
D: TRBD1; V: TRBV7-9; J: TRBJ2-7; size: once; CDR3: CASSLGTGTYEQYF; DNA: TGTGCCAGCAGCTTGGGGACAGGAACCTACGAGCAGTACTTC
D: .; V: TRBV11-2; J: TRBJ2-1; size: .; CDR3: CASSLEGGGRNEQFF; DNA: TGTGCCAGCAGCTTAGAGGGCGGGGGCAGGAATGAGCAGTTCTTC
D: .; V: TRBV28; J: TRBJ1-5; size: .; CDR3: CASSLGGTSNQPQHF; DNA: TGTGCCAGCAGTTTAGGGGGGACCAGCAATCAGCCCCAGCATTTT
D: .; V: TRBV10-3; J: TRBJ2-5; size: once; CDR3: CAISDPGTGGETQYF; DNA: TGTGCCATCAGTGACCCGGGCACAGGTGGGGAGACCCAGTACTTC
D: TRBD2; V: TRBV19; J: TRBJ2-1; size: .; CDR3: CASSSLAGNNEQFF; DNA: TGTGCCAGTAGTAGTTTAGCGGGTAACAATGAGCAGTTCTTC
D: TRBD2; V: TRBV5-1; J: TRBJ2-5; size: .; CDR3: CASSPSGLAGGPGRKTQYF; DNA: TGCGCCAGCAGCCCATCCGGACTAGCGGGAGGGCCTGGGAGAAAGACCCAGTACTTC
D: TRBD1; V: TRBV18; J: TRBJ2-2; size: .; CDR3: CASSLRQGDAGELFF; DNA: TGTGCCAGCTCACTCAGACAGGGCGACGCCGGGGAGCTGTTTTTT
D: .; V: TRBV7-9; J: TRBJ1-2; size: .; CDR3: CASSPDYGYTF; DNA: TGTGCCAGCAGCCCCGACTATGGCTACACCTTC
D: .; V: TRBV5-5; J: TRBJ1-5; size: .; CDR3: CASSLVGEAQPQHF; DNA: TGTGCCAGCAGCTTGGTGGGGGAGGCTCAGCCCCAGCATTTT
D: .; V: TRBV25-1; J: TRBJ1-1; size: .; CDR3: CASSLVQQTGTEAFF; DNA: TGTGCCAGCAGTCTAGTGCAGCAAACGGGGACTGAAGCTTTCTTT
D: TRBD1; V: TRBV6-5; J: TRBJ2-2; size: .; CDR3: CASRWDRVTGELFF; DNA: TGTGCCAGCAGGTGGGACAGGGTCACCGGGGAGCTGTTTTTT
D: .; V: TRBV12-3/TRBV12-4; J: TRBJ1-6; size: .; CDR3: CASSNRERSPLHF; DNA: TGTGCCAGCAGTAACAGGGAGCGGTCACCCCTCCACTTT
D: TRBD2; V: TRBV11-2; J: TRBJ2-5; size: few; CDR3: CASSSLGLAGPAETQYF; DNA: TGTGCCAGCAGCTCCCTGGGACTAGCGGGACCGGCGGAGACCCAGTACTTC
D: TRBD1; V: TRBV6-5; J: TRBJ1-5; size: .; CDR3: CASNEQGRGNQPQHF; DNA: TGTGCCAGCAACGAACAGGGGAGAGGGAATCAGCCCCAGCATTTT